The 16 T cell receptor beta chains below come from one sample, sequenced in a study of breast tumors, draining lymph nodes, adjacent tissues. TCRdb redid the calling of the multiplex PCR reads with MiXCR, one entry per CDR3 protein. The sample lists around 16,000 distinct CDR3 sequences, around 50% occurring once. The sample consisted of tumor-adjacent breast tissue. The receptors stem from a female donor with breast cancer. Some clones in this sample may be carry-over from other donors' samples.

The CDR3 DNA reads TGCGCCAGCAGCTTGGTGGGGAGCTCCTATAATTCACCCCTCCACTTT. This translates into CASSLVGSSYNSPLHF. This sequence joins TRBV5-1 and TRBJ1-6; the D is unclear. The CDR3 is made up of 16 amino acids. V gave up 0 bases and J gave up 0 bases, with 7 bases separating them. Germline CDR1 reads SGHRS; CDR2 reads YFSETQ.

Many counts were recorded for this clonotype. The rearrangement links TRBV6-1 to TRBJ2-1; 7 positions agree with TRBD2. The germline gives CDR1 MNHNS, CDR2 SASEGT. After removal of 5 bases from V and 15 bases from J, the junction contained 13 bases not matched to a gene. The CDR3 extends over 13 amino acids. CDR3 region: CASSPKGGREGFF. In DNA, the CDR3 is TGTGCCAGCAGTCCCAAGGGCGGGAGAGAGGGGTTCTTC.

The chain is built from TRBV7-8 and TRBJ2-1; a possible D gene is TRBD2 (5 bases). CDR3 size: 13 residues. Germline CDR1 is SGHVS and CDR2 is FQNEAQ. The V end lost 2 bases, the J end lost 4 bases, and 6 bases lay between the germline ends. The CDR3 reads CASSLKRYNEQFF. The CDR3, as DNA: TGTGCCAGCAGCTTAAAGCGGTACAATGAGCAGTTCTTC. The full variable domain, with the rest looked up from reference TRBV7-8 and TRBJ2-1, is GAGVSQSPRYKVAKRGQDVALRCDPISGHVSLFWYQQALGQGPEFLTYFQNEAQLDKSGLPSDRFFAERPEGSVSTLKIQRTQQEDSAVYLCASSLKRYNEQFFGPGTRLTVL.

CDR3 sequence reads: CASSDRRDRTSPLHF. The CDR3 DNA is TGTGCCAGCAGCGACCGCCGGGACAGGACTTCACCCCTCCACTTT. The chain links TRBV7-2 to TRBJ1-6, with 8 nucleotides matching TRBD1. The CDR3 covers 15 residues. Germline assignment: CDR1 SGHTA and CDR2 FQGNSA. The J segment lost 9 bases and the V segment lost 5 bases, leaving 9 bases of the junction unmatched.

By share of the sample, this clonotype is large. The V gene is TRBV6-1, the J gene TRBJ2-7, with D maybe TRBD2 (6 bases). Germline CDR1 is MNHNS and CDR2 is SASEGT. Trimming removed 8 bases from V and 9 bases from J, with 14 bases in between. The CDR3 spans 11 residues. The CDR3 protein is CASGGGLLQYF. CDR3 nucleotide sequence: TGTGCCAGCGGTGGGGGACTGCTGCAGTACTTC.

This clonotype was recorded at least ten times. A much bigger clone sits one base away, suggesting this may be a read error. CDR3 amino acids: CASSFYPASNQPQHF. CDR3 nucleotides: TGTGCCAGCAGTTTTTACCCGGCGAGTAATCAGCCCCAGCATTTT. The rearrangement uses TRBV12-3 or TRBV12-4 and TRBJ1-5; D not resolved. V was pared by 3 bases and J by 4 bases, with 13 bases between. The CDR3 runs to 15 residues.

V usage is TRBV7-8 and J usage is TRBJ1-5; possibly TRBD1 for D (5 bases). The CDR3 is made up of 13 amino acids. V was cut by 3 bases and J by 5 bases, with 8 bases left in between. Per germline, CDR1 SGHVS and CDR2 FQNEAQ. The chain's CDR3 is CASSLQGDQPQHF. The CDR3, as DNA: TGTGCCAGCAGCTTGCAGGGCGATCAGCCCCAGCATTTT.

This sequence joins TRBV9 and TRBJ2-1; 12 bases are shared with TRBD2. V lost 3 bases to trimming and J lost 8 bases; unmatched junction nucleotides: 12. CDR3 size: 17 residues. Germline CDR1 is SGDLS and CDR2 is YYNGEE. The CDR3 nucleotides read TGTGCCAGCAGCGGTGGGACTAGCGGGTTGCGAGAGGATGAGCAGTTCTTC. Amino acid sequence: CASSGGTSGLREDEQFF.

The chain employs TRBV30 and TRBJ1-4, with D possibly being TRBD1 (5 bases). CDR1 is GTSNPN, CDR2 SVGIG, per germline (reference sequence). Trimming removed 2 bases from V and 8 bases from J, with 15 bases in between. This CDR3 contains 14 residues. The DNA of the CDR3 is TGTGCCTGGAGTTCGCCAGGGTTGGTCGAAAAACTGTTTTTT. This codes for CAWSSPGLVEKLFF. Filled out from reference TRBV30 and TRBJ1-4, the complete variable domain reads SQTIHQWPATLVQPVGSPLSLECTVEGTSNPNLYWYRQAAGRGLQLLFYSVGIGQISSEVPQNLSASRPQDRQFILSSKKLLLSDSGFYLCAWSSPGLVEKLFFGSGTQLSVL.

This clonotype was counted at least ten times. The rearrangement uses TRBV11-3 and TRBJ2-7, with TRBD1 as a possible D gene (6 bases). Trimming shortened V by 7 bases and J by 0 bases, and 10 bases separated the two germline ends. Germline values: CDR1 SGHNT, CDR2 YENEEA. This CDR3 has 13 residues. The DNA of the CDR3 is TGTGCCAGCACCACAGGGATCTCCTACGAGCAGTACTTC. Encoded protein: CASTTGISYEQYF.

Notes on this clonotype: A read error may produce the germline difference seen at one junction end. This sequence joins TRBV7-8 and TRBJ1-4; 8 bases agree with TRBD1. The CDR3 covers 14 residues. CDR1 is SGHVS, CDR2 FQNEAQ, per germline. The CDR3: CASSFRGRGEELFF. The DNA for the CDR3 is TGTGCCAGCAGCTTCAGGGGGCGCGGTGAAGAACTATTTTTT.

This CDR3 is CATSRSRNTGELFF. The CDR3 region has the DNA TGTGCCACCAGTAGATCTCGGAACACCGGGGAGCTGTTTTTT. The chain couples TRBV24-1 to TRBJ2-2; D is uncertain. Germline CDR1 is KGHDR and CDR2 is SFDVKD. Trimming shortened V by 6 bases and J by 1 base, and 8 bases separated the two germline ends. This CDR3 spans 14 amino acids.

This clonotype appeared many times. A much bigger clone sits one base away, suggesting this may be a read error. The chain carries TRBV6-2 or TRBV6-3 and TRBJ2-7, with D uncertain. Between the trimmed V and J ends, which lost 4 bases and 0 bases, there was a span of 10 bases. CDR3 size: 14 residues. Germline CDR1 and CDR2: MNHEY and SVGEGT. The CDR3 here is CASSSSASSYEQYF. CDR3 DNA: TGTGCCAGCAGTTCCTCGGCTAGCTCCTACGAGCAGTACTTC.

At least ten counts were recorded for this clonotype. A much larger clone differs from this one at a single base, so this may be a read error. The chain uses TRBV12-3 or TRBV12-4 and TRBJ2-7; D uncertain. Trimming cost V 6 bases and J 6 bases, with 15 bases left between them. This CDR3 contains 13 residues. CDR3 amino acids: CASRCTPAGEQYF. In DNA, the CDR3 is TGTGCCAGCAGGTGCACACCCGCAGGCGAGCAGTACTTC.

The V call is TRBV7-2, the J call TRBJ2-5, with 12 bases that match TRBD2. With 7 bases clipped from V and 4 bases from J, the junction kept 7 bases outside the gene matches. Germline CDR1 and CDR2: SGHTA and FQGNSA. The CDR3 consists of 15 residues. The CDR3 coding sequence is TGTGCCAGCACCGAACTAGCGGGAGGTCGAGAGACCCAGTACTTC. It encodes CASTELAGGRETQYF.

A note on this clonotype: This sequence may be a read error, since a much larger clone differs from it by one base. Here the CDR3 DNA reads TGCAGTGCTGGTCTGGGGAACACTGAAGCTTTCTTT. This encodes CSAGLGNTEAFF. The chain has TRBV20-1 and TRBJ1-1; D is unclear. Germline V lookup: CDR1 DFQATT, CDR2 SNEGSKA (reference sequence). This CDR3 contains 12 residues. Deletions cut 5 bases from V and 1 base from J, with 8 bases between.